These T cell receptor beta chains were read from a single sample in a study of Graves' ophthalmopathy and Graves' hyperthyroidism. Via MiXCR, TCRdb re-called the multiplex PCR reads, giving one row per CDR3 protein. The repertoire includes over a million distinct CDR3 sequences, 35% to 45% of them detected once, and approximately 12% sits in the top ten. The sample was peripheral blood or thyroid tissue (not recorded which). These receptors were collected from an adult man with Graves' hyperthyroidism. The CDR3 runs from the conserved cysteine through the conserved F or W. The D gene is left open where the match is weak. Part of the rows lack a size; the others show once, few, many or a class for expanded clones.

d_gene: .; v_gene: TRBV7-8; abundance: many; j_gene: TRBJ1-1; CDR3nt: TGTGCCAGCAGCTTATACGGGGGGGATAGTGAAGCTTTCTTT; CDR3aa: CASSLYGGDSEAFF
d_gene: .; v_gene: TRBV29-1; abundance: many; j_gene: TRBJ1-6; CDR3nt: TGCAGCGTTGTCACAGACCCCGGACCTGATTCACCCCTCCACTTT; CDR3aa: CSVVTDPGPDSPLHF
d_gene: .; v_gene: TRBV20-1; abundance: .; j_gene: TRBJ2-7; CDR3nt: TGCAGTGAGGCCCCTGGGGGGCACGAGCAGTACTTC; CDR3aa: CSEAPGGHEQYF
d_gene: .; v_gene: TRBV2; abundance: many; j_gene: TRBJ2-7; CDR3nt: TGTGCCAGCAGTGACAGGGTCCGGGAAAAGGAAGCCTACGAGCAGTACTTC; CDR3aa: CASSDRVREKEAYEQYF
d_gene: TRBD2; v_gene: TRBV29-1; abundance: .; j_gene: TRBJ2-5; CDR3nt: TGCAGCGTTGCTAGCGGGAGGGAAACAGGGGACCGAGAGACCCAGTACTTC; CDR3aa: CSVASGRETGDRETQYF
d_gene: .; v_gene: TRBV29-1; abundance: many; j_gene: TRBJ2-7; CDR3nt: TGCAGCGTTGTAGGGGAGAAGTACTTC; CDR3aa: CSVVGEKYF
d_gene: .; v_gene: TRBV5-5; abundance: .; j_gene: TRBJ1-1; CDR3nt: TGTGCCAGCAGCTTGAACAGCCCGAACACTGAAGCTTTCTTT; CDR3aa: CASSLNSPNTEAFF
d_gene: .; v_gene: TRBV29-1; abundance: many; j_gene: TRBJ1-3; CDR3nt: TGCAGCGTTATACAGGGTTTTTCTGGAAACACCATATATTTT; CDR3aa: CSVIQGFSGNTIYF
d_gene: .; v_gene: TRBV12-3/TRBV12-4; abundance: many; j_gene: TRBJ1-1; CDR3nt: TGTGCCAGCAGTGAAGGACAGAACACTGAAGCTTTCTTT; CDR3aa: CASSEGQNTEAFF
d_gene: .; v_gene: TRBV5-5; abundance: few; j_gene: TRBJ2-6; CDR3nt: TGTGCCAGCAGCCCACTGGAGGCTGGGGCCAACGTCCTGACTTTC; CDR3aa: CASSPLEAGANVLTF
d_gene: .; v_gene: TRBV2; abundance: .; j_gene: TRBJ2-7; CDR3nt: TGTGCCGGTGGAGGGGACAGACGCTCCTACGAGCAGTACTTC; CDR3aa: CAGGGDRRSYEQYF
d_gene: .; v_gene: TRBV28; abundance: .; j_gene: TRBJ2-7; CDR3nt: TGTGCCAGCAGCCGATACAACTTGGCGCAGTACTTC; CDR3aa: CASSRYNLAQYF
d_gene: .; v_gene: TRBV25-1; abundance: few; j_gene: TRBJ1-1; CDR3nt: TGTGCCAGCAGTTTGGTGGGCAGCTCTACTGAAGCTTTCTTT; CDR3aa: CASSLVGSSTEAFF
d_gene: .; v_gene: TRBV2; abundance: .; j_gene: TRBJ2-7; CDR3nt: TGTGCCAGCAGTGACGACAGAGGCTACGAGCAGTACTTC; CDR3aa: CASSDDRGYEQYF
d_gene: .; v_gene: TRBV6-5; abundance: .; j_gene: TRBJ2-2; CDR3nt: TGTGCCAGCAGTTACAATCCAGGTTCCGGGGAGCTGTTTTTT; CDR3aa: CASSYNPGSGELFF
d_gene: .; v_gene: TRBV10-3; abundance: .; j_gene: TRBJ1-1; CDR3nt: TGTGCCATCAGTTATACTCGGGACACTGAAGCTTTCTTT; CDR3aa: CAISYTRDTEAFF
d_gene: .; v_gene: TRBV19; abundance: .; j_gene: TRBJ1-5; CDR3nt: TGTGCCAGTAGTAAACAGAACCAGGATCAGCCCCAGCATTTT; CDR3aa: CASSKQNQDQPQHF
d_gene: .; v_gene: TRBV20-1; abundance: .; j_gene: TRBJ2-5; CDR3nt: TGCAGTGCTAGCGGGCTAGGCTACCAAGAGACCCAGTACTTC; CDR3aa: CSASGLGYQETQYF
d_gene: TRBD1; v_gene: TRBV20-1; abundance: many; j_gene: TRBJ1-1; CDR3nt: TGCAGTGCTAGAGATAGCAGGGGGCGGACTGAAGCTTTCTTT; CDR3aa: CSARDSRGRTEAFF
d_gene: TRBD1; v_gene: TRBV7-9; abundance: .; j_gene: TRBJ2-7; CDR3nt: TGTGCCAGCAGCGTGAGCCCCGGACAGGGGGCCCACGAGCAGTACTTC; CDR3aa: CASSVSPGQGAHEQYF